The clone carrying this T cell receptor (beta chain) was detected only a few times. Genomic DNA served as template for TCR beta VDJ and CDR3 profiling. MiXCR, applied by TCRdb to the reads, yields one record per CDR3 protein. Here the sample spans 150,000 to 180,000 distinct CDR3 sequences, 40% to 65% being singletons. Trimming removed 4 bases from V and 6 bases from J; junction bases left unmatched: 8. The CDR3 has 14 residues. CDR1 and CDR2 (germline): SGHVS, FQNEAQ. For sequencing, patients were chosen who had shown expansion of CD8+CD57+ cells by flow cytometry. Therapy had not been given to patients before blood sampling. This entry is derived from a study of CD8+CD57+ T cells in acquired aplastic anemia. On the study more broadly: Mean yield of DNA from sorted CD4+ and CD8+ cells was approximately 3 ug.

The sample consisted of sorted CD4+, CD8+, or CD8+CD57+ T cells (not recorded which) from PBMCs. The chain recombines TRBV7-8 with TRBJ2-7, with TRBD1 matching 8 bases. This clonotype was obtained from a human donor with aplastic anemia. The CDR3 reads CASSSGQGRGEQYF. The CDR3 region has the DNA TGTGCCAGCAGCTCAGGACAGGGTAGGGGCGAGCAGTACTTC.